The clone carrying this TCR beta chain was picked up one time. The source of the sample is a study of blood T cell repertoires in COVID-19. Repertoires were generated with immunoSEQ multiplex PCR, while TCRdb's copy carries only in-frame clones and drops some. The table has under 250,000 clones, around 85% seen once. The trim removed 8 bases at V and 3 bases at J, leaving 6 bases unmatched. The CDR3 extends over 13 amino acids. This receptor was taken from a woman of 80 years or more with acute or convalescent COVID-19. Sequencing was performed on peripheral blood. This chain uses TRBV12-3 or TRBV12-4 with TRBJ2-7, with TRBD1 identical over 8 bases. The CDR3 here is CASGAGQDYEQYF. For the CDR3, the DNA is TGTGCCAGCGGGGCGGGACAGGACTACGAGCAGTACTTC.